This T cell receptor beta chain comes out of a study of cytomegalovirus exposure and HLA in healthy donors. Study details: Most genotyped donors, 65% to 90% of about 400, had Caucasian-associated genetic ancestry.

PCR used 60 Vbeta primers and 13 Jbeta primers. The data were produced by immunoSEQ multiplex PCR, yet TCRdb's version contains in-frame clones alone and is incomplete. The record lists about 79,000 clones, of which the ten most abundant hold about 4.6%. Trimming left V 6 bases short and J 2 bases short, with 11 bases between. Germline CDR1 is MNHGY and CDR2 is SVAAGI. The CDR3 has 14 residues. Sequenced: PBMCs. The J gene is TRBJ1-5, the V gene TRBV6-9; maybe TRBD1 (5 bases). This clonotype was obtained from a man aged 25-45 years in good health and CMV-seronegative. CDR3 DNA: TGTGCCAGCAGGGCGACAGAGCGCAATCAGCCCCAGCATTTT. It codes for CASRATERNQPQHF.